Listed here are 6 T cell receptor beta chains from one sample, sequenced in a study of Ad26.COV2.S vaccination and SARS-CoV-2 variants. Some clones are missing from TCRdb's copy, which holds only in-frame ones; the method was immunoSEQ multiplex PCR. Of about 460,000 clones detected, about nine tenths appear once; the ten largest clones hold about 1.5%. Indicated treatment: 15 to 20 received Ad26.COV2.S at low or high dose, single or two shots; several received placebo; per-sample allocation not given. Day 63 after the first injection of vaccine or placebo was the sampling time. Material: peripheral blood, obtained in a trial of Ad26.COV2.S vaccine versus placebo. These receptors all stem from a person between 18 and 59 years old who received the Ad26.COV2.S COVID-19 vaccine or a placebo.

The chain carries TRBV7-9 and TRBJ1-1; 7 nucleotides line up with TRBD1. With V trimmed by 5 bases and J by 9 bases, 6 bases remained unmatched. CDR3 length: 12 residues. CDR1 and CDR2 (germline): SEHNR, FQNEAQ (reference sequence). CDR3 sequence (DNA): TGTGCCAGCAGCCAAATGGGACAGAAAGCTTTCTTT. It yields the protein CASSQMGQKAFF.

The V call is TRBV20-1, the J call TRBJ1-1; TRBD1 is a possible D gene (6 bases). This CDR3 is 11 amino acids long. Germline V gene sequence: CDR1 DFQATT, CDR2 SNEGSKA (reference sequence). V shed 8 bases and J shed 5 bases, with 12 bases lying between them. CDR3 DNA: TGCAGTCCGGGGGGGCTGACTGAAGCTTTCTTT. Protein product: CSPGGLTEAFF.

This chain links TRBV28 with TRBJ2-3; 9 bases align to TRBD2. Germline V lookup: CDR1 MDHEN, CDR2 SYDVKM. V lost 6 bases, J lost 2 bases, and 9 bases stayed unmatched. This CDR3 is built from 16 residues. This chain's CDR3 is CASSAPGLALTDTQYF. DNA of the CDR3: TGTGCCAGCAGCGCCCCGGGACTAGCCCTCACAGATACGCAGTATTTT. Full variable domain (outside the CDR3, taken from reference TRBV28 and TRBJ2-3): DVKVTQSSRYLVKRTGEKVFLECVQDMDHENMFWYRQDPGLGLRLIYFSYDVKMKEKGDIPEGYSVSREKKERFSLILESASTNQTSMYLCASSAPGLALTDTQYFGPGTRLTVL.

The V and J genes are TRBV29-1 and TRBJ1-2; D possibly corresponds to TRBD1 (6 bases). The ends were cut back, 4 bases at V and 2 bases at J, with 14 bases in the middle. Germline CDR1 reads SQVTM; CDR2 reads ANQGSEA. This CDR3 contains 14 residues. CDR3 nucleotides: TGCAGCGTTGCGAACCGGGACAACAACTATGGCTACACCTTC. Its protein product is CSVANRDNNYGYTF.

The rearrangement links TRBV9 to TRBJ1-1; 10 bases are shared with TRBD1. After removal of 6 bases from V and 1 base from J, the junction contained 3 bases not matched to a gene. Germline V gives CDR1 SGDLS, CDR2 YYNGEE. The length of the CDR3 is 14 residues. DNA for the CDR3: TGTGCCAGCACCCGACAGGGGGCGAACACTGAAGCTTTCTTT. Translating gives CASTRQGANTEAFF.

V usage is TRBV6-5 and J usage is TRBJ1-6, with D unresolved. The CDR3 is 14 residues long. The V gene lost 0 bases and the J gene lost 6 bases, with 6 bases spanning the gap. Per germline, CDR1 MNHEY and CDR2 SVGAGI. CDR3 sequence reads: CASSYSDSNSPLHF. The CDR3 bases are TGTGCCAGCAGTTACTCGGACTCTAATTCACCCCTCCACTTT.